This TCR beta chain was sequenced for a study of OX40 agonist ivuxolimab in advanced cancers. Study context: Three partial responders included one hepatocellular carcinoma patient and two cutaneous melanoma patients. General study findings and limits: Among the lowest peripheral clonal expansion occurred in 0.1-3.0 mg/kg partial responders. Among some nonresponders, normalized T-cell clonal expansion was also low.

Germline CDR1 and CDR2: MGHRA and YSYEKL. The CDR3 contains 18 residues. Unmatched junction bases numbered 9, after V lost 0 bases and J lost 4 bases. To note about this clone: The target antigen is unknown.

Libraries were prepared by immunoSEQ multiplex PCR; TCRdb keeps only in-frame clonotypes and omits some of them. Altogether 25,000 to 35,000 clones are present, 86% being singletons, with the ten largest covering over 25%. This clonotype was sampled from an adult with an advanced solid tumor such as melanoma, head and neck, liver or kidney cancer. The chain is built from TRBV4-1 and TRBJ2-3; TRBD2 aligns across 11 bases. The material was CD4+ or CD8+ T cells sorted from blood, obtained in a trial of the OX40 agonist ivuxolimab. The CDR3 region is CASSQDTSGRYLPDTQYF. The CDR3 DNA reads TGCGCCAGCAGCCAAGATACTAGCGGGAGATATTTACCAGATACGCAGTATTTT.